This T cell receptor beta chain was captured by sequencing in a study of T cell responses to AZD1222 COVID-19 vaccine. Repertoires were generated with immunoSEQ multiplex PCR, while TCRdb's copy carries only in-frame clones and drops some. Here the sample spans some 120,000 clones, 91% being singletons. Turning to this clone: No antigen is known for it.

Regarding the study as a whole: Spike-specific TCR repertoires showed rising breadth and depth after two AZD1222 doses. The CD4 TCRs associated with vaccination extended across spike and predominated at 160-218 and 743-854.

The CDR3 covers 16 residues. Germline V gives CDR1 SGHTA, CDR2 FQGNSA. Between the trimmed V and J ends, which lost 0 bases and 4 bases, there was a span of 13 bases. Sequencing was performed on peripheral blood, taken on day 0 of AZD1222 vaccination. This chain joins TRBV7-2 and TRBJ1-5; D gene uncertain. The sequence came from an adult in good health. CDR3 bases: TGTGCCAGCAGCTTAGCGCGGGGTACGGGGAATCAGCCCCAGCATTTT. Translated: CASSLARGTGNQPQHF.